Listed here are 7 T cell receptor beta chains from one sample, sequenced in a study of T-cell memory formation after mild COVID-19. TCRdb processed the 5' RACE reads anew with MiXCR; each CDR3 protein has one entry. Among some 150,000 distinct CDR3 sequences listed, around 14% were seen once. Sequencing input: PBMCs or a T cell subset sorted from them (not recorded which). The source of these receptors is an adult woman who had mild COVID-19 (a few samples of this study predate the infection). Cell type and time point are not known.

The rearrangement uses TRBV7-9 and TRBJ1-1; D not certain. The length of the CDR3 is 15 residues. Germline V gives CDR1 SEHNR, CDR2 FQNEAQ (reference sequence). Trimming removed 1 base from V and 0 bases from J, with 9 bases in between. The CDR3 sequence is CASSLVQTVNTEAFF. CDR3 nucleotides: TGTGCCAGCAGCTTAGTACAGACCGTGAACACTGAAGCTTTCTTT.

This clonotype occurred many times. The gene calls are TRBV7-8 and TRBJ2-6; unclear D gene. Germline CDR1 is SGHVS and CDR2 is FQNEAQ. Trimming pared 1 base from V and 0 bases from J, leaving 10 bases between. The CDR3 covers 17 residues. The CDR3 nucleotides are TGTGCCAGCAGCTTAGTGTTAGTCTCCTCTGGGGCCAACGTCCTGACTTTC. Translation: CASSLVLVSSGANVLTF.

This clonotype showed up just a few times. The rearrangement joins TRBV7-3 to TRBJ1-2; D is possibly TRBD1 (6 bases). Trimming took off 9 bases at V and 1 base at J, with 18 bases between the two ends. The CDR3 has 15 amino acids. CDR1 and CDR2 from the germline V gene are SGHTA and FQGTGA. The CDR3 nucleotides read TGTGCCAGTCACGCACCAGGAGGGGGTAACTATGGCTACACCTTC. This sequence encodes CASHAPGGGNYGYTF.

The table lists this clonotype with a few counts. The V gene is TRBV5-1, the J gene TRBJ2-2; TRBD2 aligns across 7 bases. Germline V gene lookup returns CDR1 SGHRS and CDR2 YFSETQ. The CDR3 length is 16 residues. V shed 0 bases, J shed 1 base, and the junction held 3 bases outside the gene matches. The CDR3 sequence: CASSLVASGNTGELFF. CDR3 coding DNA: TGCGCCAGCAGCTTGGTTGCTAGCGGGAACACCGGGGAGCTGTTTTTT.

A note on this clonotype: As the CDR3 is not closed by the conserved phenylalanine or tryptophan, this likely results from a read error. Because the CDR3's place on the DNA is in doubt, the DNA is left out and the CDR3 is given as listed by TCRdb. This chain's CDR3 is CASSQDVALAALTI. V gene TRBV4-2 combines with J gene TRBJ2-7. From its first to its last residue, the CDR3 has 14 amino acids. CDR1 and CDR2 (germline): LGHNA, YNFKEQ.

CDR3 bases: TGTGCCAGCAGTTTTCCCGAAGGGGCAGGACTTACGACAGGGGGATACTACGAGCAGTACTTC. Amino acids: CASSFPEGAGLTTGGYYEQYF. The chain carries TRBV27 and TRBJ2-7, with TRBD1 matching over 9 bases. The CDR3 is 21 residues long. V trimming: 3 bases; J trimming: 3 bases; junction bases outside the gene matches: 24. The germline gives CDR1 MNHEY, CDR2 SMNVEV (reference sequence).

This clonotype was seen repeatedly, ten times or more. The gene calls are TRBV9 and TRBJ2-2, with 8 bases fitting TRBD2. Germline CDR1 SGDLS, CDR2 YYNGEE. V dropped 4 bases and J dropped 5; count of bases not matched to a gene: 16. The CDR3 length is 18 residues. CDR3 sequence reads: CASSQPRGAGETTGELFF. In nucleotides, the CDR3 is TGTGCCAGCAGCCAACCGCGGGGGGCGGGGGAGACTACCGGGGAGCTGTTTTTT.